The 32 T cell receptor beta chains presented below share a single source sample, sequenced in a study of CD8 T cells in ankylosing spondylitis (dated by TCRdb to the late 2010s). Library prep was done by 5' RACE. Sequencer: Illumina HiSeq 2500. TCRdb trimmed the raw reads at Q25, called clones with MiXCR and kept productive beta chains. All rows with the same CDR3 protein become a single entry with the most common DNA and genes. This sample is represented by roughly 700,000 distinct CDR3 sequences; roughly 19% of them were singletons. The ten largest account for about 20% of the sample. No antigens are known for them. The investigation overall reported the following: A TCR beta motif of 8 or 9 highly homologous amino acid variants appeared characteristic of blood from ankylosing spondylitis patients.

The sample taken for sequencing was blood, either unsorted or a sorted T cell fraction (not recorded which). These receptors were obtained from a male donor with ankylosing spondylitis.

This clonotype was picked up many times. This chain links TRBV25-1 with TRBJ1-2; D call uncertain. V dropped 3 bases and J dropped 6 bases, with 11 bases sitting between them. The CDR3 sequence is 13 residues long. Germline CDR1 is MGHDK and CDR2 is SYGVNS. The CDR3 nucleotides read TGTGCCAGCAGTGACCCCCATGGGGATGGCTACACCTTC. Translated, it gives CASSDPHGDGYTF.

This clonotype was detected a few times. This chain connects TRBV9 to TRBJ2-3; the D is unclear. The V end was cut by 4 bases, the J end by 11 bases, with 23 bases between. Germline values: CDR1 SGDLS, CDR2 YYNGEE. The CDR3 runs to 15 residues. Written as DNA, the CDR3 is TGTGCCAGCAGCCCGAACTCAGATTACCCTGGAGAGCAGTATTTT. Its protein product is CASSPNSDYPGEQYF.

This clonotype was observed a handful of times. The chain employs TRBV20-1 and TRBJ2-7, with 9 positions matching TRBD1. The CDR3 length is 13 residues. V trimming: 5 bases; J trimming: 7 bases; junction bases outside the gene matches: 9. Germline CDR1 is DFQATT and CDR2 is SNEGSKA (reference sequence). As DNA, the CDR3 is TGCAGTGCTTTCCGGGACAGGGCGAGGGAGCAGTACTTC. Amino acids: CSAFRDRAREQYF.

The chain is built from TRBV6-5 and TRBJ2-3, with D possibly being TRBD1 (6 bases). The CDR3 covers 16 residues. Between the trimmed V and J ends, which lost 2 bases and 0 bases, there was a span of 12 bases. Germline loops: CDR1 MNHEY, CDR2 SVGAGI. The CDR3 sequence: CASSYRQVTSTDTQYF. CDR3 DNA: TGTGCCAGCAGTTACCGACAGGTGACTAGCACAGATACGCAGTATTTT.

The chain recombines TRBV7-2 with TRBJ2-1; 9 bases fit TRBD1. With 1 base clipped from V and 6 bases from J, the junction kept 4 bases outside the gene matches. CDR3 size: 15 residues. In germline, CDR1 is SGHTA, CDR2 FQGNSA. Written as DNA, the CDR3 is TGTGCCAGCAGCTTAGAGGGGACAGGGAGCAATGAGCAGTTCTTC. This gives the protein CASSLEGTGSNEQFF. Complete variable domain (other parts from reference TRBV7-2 and TRBJ2-1): GAGVSQSPSNKVTEKGKDVELRCDPISGHTALYWYRQSLGQGLEFLIYFQGNSAPDKSGLPSDRFSAERTGGSVSTLTIQRTQQEDSAVYLCASSLEGTGSNEQFFGPGTRLTVL.

The chain uses TRBV11-3 and TRBJ1-1, with D hard to call. The germline gives CDR1 SGHNT, CDR2 YENEEA. CDR3 length equals 14 residues. V lost 6 bases to trimming and J lost 0 bases, with 11 bases between them. The CDR3 loop is CASSSLTVNTEAFF. CDR3 nucleotides: TGTGCCAGCAGTTCCCTGACGGTGAACACTGAAGCTTTCTTT.

The J gene is TRBJ2-3, the V gene TRBV24-1, with no clear D. The V and J ends lost 0 bases and 2 bases respectively, with 11 bases between them. The CDR3 spans 16 residues. Germline V gene lookup returns CDR1 KGHDR and CDR2 SFDVKD. CDR3: CATSDLRTLSTDTQYF. CDR3 nucleotide sequence: TGTGCCACCAGTGATTTGAGGACGTTGTCCACAGATACGCAGTATTTT.

In its sample, this clonotype was seen a few times. J is TRBJ2-1 and V is TRBV2; tentative D call: TRBD1 (6 bases). Trimming cost V 8 bases and J 10 bases, with 18 bases left between them. Germline values: CDR1 SNHLY, CDR2 FYNNEI. The CDR3 consists of 13 residues. The DNA for the CDR3 is TGTGCCAGCTCCGGGACACAACTTGGGGAGCAGTTCTTC. It yields the protein CASSGTQLGEQFF.

This clonotype was detected only a few times. The chain couples TRBV5-1 to TRBJ2-2; a weak D match, TRBD2 (6 bases). The CDR3 covers 15 residues. The germline gives CDR1 SGHRS, CDR2 YFSETQ. V lost 4 bases and J 3 bases, leaving 13 bases between the germline ends. This CDR3 is CASSGAGADTGELFF. DNA of the CDR3: TGCGCCAGCAGCGGAGCGGGTGCAGACACCGGGGAGCTGTTTTTT.

This clonotype showed up just a few times. J is TRBJ2-7 and V is TRBV12-3 or TRBV12-4; 9 nucleotides agree with TRBD1. The V gene end was trimmed by 2 bases and the J gene end by 3 bases; junction bases not matched to a gene: 8. The CDR3 is 16 amino acids. This CDR3 is CASSLHRGPDYYEQYF. CDR3 in DNA: TGTGCCAGCAGTTTACACAGGGGGCCGGATTACTACGAGCAGTACTTC.

V is TRBV6-1 and J is TRBJ2-1, with 8 bases fitting TRBD2. The CDR3 has 16 residues. Germline CDR1 and CDR2: MNHNS and SASEGT. The V gene end was trimmed by 0 bases and the J gene end by 9 bases; junction bases not matched to a gene: 10. The CDR3 nucleotides are TGTGCCAGCAGTGAAGCGCTTGGCGGGGGGCATTTTGAGCAGTTCTTC. Translating it yields CASSEALGGGHFEQFF.

The V gene is TRBV28, the J gene TRBJ2-1; maybe TRBD1 (6 bases). The V gene lost 2 bases and the J gene lost 4 bases, with 12 bases spanning the gap. The CDR3 is 15 amino acids. Germline V CDR1 and CDR2: MDHEN, SYDVKM. The CDR3 DNA follows: TGTGCCAGCAGTTTAACGGGTAGGGGGTACAATGAGCAGTTCTTC. Protein product: CASSLTGRGYNEQFF.

This clonotype was counted a few times. The chain joins TRBV6-1 to TRBJ2-3, with 11 bases lining up with TRBD1. J was trimmed by 1 base and V by 6 bases; bases with no gene match: 3. Germline values: CDR1 MNHNS, CDR2 SASEGT. The CDR3 has 15 amino acids. The CDR3 region is CASRRTGGRTDTQYF. As DNA, the CDR3 is TGTGCCAGCAGAAGGACAGGGGGCCGCACAGATACGCAGTATTTT.

This clonotype has a handful of counts. The chain links TRBV7-3 to TRBJ2-3; 7 bases align to TRBD2. Unmatched junction bases numbered 8, after V lost 4 bases and J lost 4 bases. The germline gives CDR1 SGHTA, CDR2 FQGTGA. This CDR3 contains 15 residues. The CDR3 DNA sequence: TGTGCCAGCAGCTCTACCGGGACTACCTCAGATACGCAGTATTTT. The encoded protein is CASSSTGTTSDTQYF.

This clonotype was observed a few times. The J gene is TRBJ1-2, the V gene TRBV20-1; the D gene is possibly TRBD1 (5 bases). The CDR3 has 17 residues. Trimming shortened V by 6 bases and J by 0 bases, and 23 bases separated the two germline ends. In germline, CDR1 is DFQATT, CDR2 SNEGSKA (reference sequence). CDR3 amino acids: CSARNRGSFLTNYGYTF. CDR3 in DNA: TGCAGTGCACGAAACCGGGGCAGCTTCTTAACTAACTATGGCTACACCTTC.

The V and J genes are TRBV29-1 and TRBJ2-5; 13 nucleotides align to TRBD2. Trimming cost V 5 bases and J 4 bases; bases outside gene matches: 10. Per the germline V gene, CDR1 is SQVTM and CDR2 is ANQGSEA. CDR3 length equals 16 residues. The DNA of the CDR3 is TGCAGCGTTTGGGCTCCGGGACTAGCGGGAATAGAGACCCAGTACTTC. Residues: CSVWAPGLAGIETQYF.

The chain combines TRBV7-9 with TRBJ2-7; 9 nucleotides agree with TRBD1. Trimming cost V 4 bases and J 5 bases; bases outside gene matches: 9. Per the germline V gene, CDR1 is SEHNR and CDR2 is FQNEAQ (reference sequence). The CDR3 loop spans 15 amino acids. CDR3 protein: CASSYPGQGLDEQYF. CDR3 coding DNA: TGTGCCAGCAGCTACCCGGGACAGGGACTCGACGAGCAGTACTTC.

The V call is TRBV11-2, the J call TRBJ2-1; D ambiguous. Between the trimmed V and J ends, which lost 3 bases and 4 bases, there was a span of 13 bases. The germline V gene encodes CDR1 SGHAT and CDR2 FQNNGV. The CDR3 consists of 15 residues. CDR3 coding DNA: TGTGCCAGCAGCTTTAAGGGTTTCGGGTACAATGAGCAGTTCTTC. Encoded protein: CASSFKGFGYNEQFF.

V usage is TRBV4-2 and J usage is TRBJ2-5; TRBD2 matches 8 bases. The germline CDR1 and CDR2 sequences are LGHNA and YNFKEQ. V was pared by 1 base and J by 2 bases, with 6 bases of the junction left unmatched. This CDR3 contains 16 residues. CDR3 bases: TGTGCCAGCAGCCAAGGGGTAGCGGGGTTACAAGAGACCCAGTACTTC. Its protein product is CASSQGVAGLQETQYF.

This clonotype has a handful of counts. V and J are TRBV27 and TRBJ1-1; D uncertain. Germline values: CDR1 MNHEY, CDR2 SMNVEV (reference sequence). V lost 5 bases and J 4 bases, leaving 17 bases between the germline ends. This CDR3 has 15 amino acids. Here the CDR3 DNA reads TGTGCCAGCAGTCCTCCCCGGACCCGGGGCACTGAAGCTTTCTTT. Its translation: CASSPPRTRGTEAFF.

This clonotype was seen repeatedly, ten times or more. The chain carries TRBV20-1 and TRBJ2-3; D is ambiguous. Trimming removed 4 bases at V and 3 bases at J, with 11 bases between. The CDR3 loop spans 13 amino acids. Germline V gene lookup returns CDR1 DFQATT and CDR2 SNEGSKA (reference sequence). Here the CDR3 reads CSANLPGTDTQYF. The CDR3 region has the DNA TGCAGTGCTAACCTACCCGGAACAGATACGCAGTATTTT.

The V call is TRBV10-3, the J call TRBJ1-5, with 7 positions matching TRBD1. Germline CDR1 ENHRY, CDR2 SYGVKD. With 6 bases clipped from V and 0 bases from J, the junction kept 11 bases outside the gene matches. The CDR3 length is 17 residues. This CDR3 reads CAISHDGTVHSNQPQHF. CDR3 DNA sequence: TGTGCCATCAGCCACGACGGGACAGTTCATAGCAATCAGCCCCAGCATTTT.

The V gene is TRBV5-1, the J gene TRBJ2-4, with 7 positions matching TRBD1. Germline CDR1 reads SGHRS; CDR2 reads YFSETQ. With V trimmed by 4 bases and J by 9 bases, 13 bases remained unmatched. This CDR3 has 15 residues. The CDR3 protein is CASSRLGTADAIQYF. Written as DNA, the CDR3 is TGCGCCAGCAGCCGCCTAGGGACAGCGGACGCCATTCAGTACTTC.

The chain employs TRBV6-1 and TRBJ2-1; 9 bases agree with TRBD1. In germline, CDR1 is MNHNS, CDR2 SASEGT. The CDR3 covers 15 residues. The junction had 10 bases not matched to a gene; V was cut back by 6 bases and J by 7 bases. CDR3 DNA: TGTGCCAGCAGAAAAACCGGGACAGGGCGAAATGAGCAGTTCTTC. This sequence encodes CASRKTGTGRNEQFF.

The genes are TRBV4-1 and TRBJ2-7; D gene ambiguous. Germline V CDR1 and CDR2: MGHRA, YSYEKL. V was shortened by 0 bases and J by 4 bases, with 13 bases between the two germline ends. This CDR3 spans 15 amino acids. CDR3 amino acids: CASSQDRASIYEQYF. The CDR3 coding sequence is TGCGCCAGCAGCCAAGATCGGGCCTCCATTTACGAGCAGTACTTC.

The chain has TRBV27 and TRBJ2-7; D may be TRBD1 (6 bases). V was pared by 4 bases and J by 2 bases, with 12 bases between. Germline CDR1 reads MNHEY; CDR2 reads SMNVEV (reference sequence). The CDR3 loop spans 14 amino acids. The CDR3 is CASSSGADTYEQYF. The CDR3 nucleotides are TGTGCCAGCAGTTCAGGGGCAGATACCTACGAGCAGTACTTC.

V and J are TRBV15 and TRBJ1-1; D is perhaps TRBD1 (6 bases). The germline V gene has CDR1 LNHNV and CDR2 YYDKDF (reference sequence). The V end lost 0 bases, the J end lost 11 bases, and 16 bases lay between the germline ends. CDR3 length: 14 amino acids. DNA for the CDR3: TGTGCCACCAGCAGAGATTCGGGGGGCGAGGGTGCTTTCTTT. This encodes CATSRDSGGEGAFF.

This clonotype was seen a handful of times. CDR3 DNA sequence: TGCGCCAGCAGCAACCCTACCGAGCAGTACTTC. Translated, it gives CASSNPTEQYF. The chain is built from TRBV5-1 and TRBJ2-7; no firm D call. The CDR3 totals 11 residues. The germline V and J ends were trimmed by 4 bases and 6 bases, with 8 bases remaining between them. Germline V gives CDR1 SGHRS, CDR2 YFSETQ.

V and J are TRBV28 and TRBJ2-3, with D perhaps matching TRBD2 (5 bases). The CDR3 sequence is 15 residues long. Trimming took 4 bases from V and 2 from J, leaving 13 bases between them. Germline assignment: CDR1 MDHEN and CDR2 SYDVKM. The CDR3 DNA sequence: TGTGCCAGCAGTTCCTCGGGAAGACCCACAGATACGCAGTATTTT. Amino acid sequence: CASSSSGRPTDTQYF.

The chain uses TRBV4-1 and TRBJ2-3; D gene ambiguous. There are 16 residues in the CDR3. V lost 0 bases, J lost 0 bases, and 10 bases lay in between. In germline, CDR1 is MGHRA, CDR2 YSYEKL. The CDR3 DNA sequence: TGCGCCAGCAGCCAAGATAGGGCACCTAGCACAGATACGCAGTATTTT. Translated, it gives CASSQDRAPSTDTQYF.

This clonotype was counted between two and nine times. J is TRBJ2-7 and V is TRBV27, with a weak D call TRBD1 (6 bases). Trimming left V 2 bases short and J 2 bases short, with 10 bases between. This CDR3 is 14 amino acids long. Germline CDR1 and CDR2: MNHEY and SMNVEV (reference sequence). CDR3 loop: CASSLRGTAYEQYF. The CDR3 DNA follows: TGTGCCAGCAGTTTAAGGGGGACCGCCTACGAGCAGTACTTC.

This clonotype turned up a few times. The V gene is TRBV5-1, the J gene TRBJ2-3; 10 nucleotides match TRBD2. Trimming at V came to 4 bases and at J to 4 bases, leaving 18 bases not matched to a gene. CDR3 length: 19 amino acids. Germline V gene data show CDR1 as SGHRS and CDR2 as YFSETQ. The CDR3 loop reads CASSQMGRSSGSPPDTQYF. CDR3 in DNA: TGCGCCAGCAGCCAAATGGGGAGGTCTAGCGGGAGTCCCCCAGATACGCAGTATTTT. The full variable domain, in which reference TRBV5-1 and TRBJ2-3 provide the parts outside the CDR3, is KAGVTQTPRYLIKTRGQQVTLSCSPISGHRSVSWYQQTPGQGLQFLFEYFSETQRNKGNFPGRFSGRQFSNSRSEMNVSTLELGDSALYLCASSQMGRSSGSPPDTQYFGPGTRLTVL.